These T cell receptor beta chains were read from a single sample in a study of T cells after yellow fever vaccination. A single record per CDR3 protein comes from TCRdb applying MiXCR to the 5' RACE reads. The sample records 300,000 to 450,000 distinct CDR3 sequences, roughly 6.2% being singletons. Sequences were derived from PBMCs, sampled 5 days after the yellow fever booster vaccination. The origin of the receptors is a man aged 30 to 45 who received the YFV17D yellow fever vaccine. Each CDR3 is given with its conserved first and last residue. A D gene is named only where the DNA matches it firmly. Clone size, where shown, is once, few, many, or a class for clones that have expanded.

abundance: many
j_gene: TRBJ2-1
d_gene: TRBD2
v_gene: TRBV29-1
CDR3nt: TGCAGCGCAGTATTGGGACTAGTCTACAATGAGCAGTTCTTC
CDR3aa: CSAVLGLVYNEQFF

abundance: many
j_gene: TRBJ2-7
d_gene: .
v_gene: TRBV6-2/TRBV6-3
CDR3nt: TGTGCCAGCAGTTACCGAGCGGGCTACGAGCAGTACTTC
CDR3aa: CASSYRAGYEQYF

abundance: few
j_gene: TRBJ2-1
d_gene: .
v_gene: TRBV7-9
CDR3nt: TGTGCCAGCAGCCACATGATGGCGGGCTACAATGAGCAGTTCTTC
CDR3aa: CASSHMMAGYNEQFF

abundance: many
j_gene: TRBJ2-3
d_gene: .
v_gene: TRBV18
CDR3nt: TGTGCCAGCTCACCACCGGAGACAAATACGCAGTATTTT
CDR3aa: CASSPPETNTQYF

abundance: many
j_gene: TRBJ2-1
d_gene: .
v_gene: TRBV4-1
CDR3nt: TGCGCCAGCAGCCAAGATCAGTGGGATCAAAATGAGCAGTTCTTC
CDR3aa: CASSQDQWDQNEQFF

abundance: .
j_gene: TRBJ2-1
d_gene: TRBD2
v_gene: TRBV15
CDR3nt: TGTGCCACCAGCAGAGATCTAGCGGGAGGGCCTGAGCAGTTCTTC
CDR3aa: CATSRDLAGGPEQFF

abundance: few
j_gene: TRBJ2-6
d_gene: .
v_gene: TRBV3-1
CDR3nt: TGTGCCAGCAGCCCGGGGTGGGCCAACGTCCTGACTTTC
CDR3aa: CASSPGWANVLTF

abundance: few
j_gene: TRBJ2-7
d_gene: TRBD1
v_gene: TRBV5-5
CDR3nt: TGTGCCAGCAGCTCAGCCACCGGGACAGTTCCTTACGAGCAGTACTTC
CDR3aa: CASSSATGTVPYEQYF

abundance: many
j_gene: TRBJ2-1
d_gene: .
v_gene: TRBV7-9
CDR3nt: TGTGCCAGTGATTCTAGGGGTTACAATGAGCAGTTCTTC
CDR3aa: CASDSRGYNEQFF

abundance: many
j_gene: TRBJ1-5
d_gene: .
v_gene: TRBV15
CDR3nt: TGTGCCACCAGCAGAGAGGTCGGGGTGGAGGGGGGGTTTGGCAATCAGCCCCAGCATTTT
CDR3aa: CATSREVGVEGGFGNQPQHF

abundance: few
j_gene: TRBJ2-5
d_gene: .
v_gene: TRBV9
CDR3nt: TGTGCCAGCAGCTTCGACCCGGGGGAGACCCAGTACTTC
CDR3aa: CASSFDPGETQYF

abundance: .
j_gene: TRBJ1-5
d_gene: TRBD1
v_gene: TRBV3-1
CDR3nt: TGTGCAGCAGGGACAGGGGTCAATCAGCCCCAGCATTTT
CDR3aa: CAAGTGVNQPQHF

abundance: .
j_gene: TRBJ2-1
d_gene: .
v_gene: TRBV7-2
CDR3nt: TGTGCCAGCAGCCCCCGTTGGGAGCAGTTCTTC
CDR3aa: CASSPRWEQFF

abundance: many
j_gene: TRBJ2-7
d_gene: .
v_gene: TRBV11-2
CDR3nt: TGTGCCAGCAGCTTAGATTCTACAGGGAGTTACGAGCAGTACTTC
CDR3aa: CASSLDSTGSYEQYF

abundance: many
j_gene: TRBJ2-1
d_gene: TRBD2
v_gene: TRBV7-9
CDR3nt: TGTGCCAGCAGCTTAATCGCCGGACTAGATTCTCATGAGCAGTTCTTC
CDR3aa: CASSLIAGLDSHEQFF

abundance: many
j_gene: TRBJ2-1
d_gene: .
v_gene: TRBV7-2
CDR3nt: TGTGCCAGCAGCTTAGCGGCAGTTAGCTCCTACAATGAGCAGTTCTTC
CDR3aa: CASSLAAVSSYNEQFF

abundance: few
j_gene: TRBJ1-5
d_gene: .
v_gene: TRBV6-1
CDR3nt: TGTGCCAGCAGTAAAGAGGGAATAAGAAGCAATCAGCCCCAGCATTTT
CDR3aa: CASSKEGIRSNQPQHF

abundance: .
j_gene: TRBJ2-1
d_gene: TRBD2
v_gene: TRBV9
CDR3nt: TGTGCCAGCAGCGTAGTGGGTCCGAAGTCGGGAGCGGGAGTATACAATGAGCAGTTCTTC
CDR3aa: CASSVVGPKSGAGVYNEQFF

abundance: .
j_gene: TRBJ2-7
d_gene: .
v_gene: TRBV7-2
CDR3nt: TGTGCCAGCAGCGTAGTAGGGGGGGTCTACGAGCAGTACTTC
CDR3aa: CASSVVGGVYEQYF

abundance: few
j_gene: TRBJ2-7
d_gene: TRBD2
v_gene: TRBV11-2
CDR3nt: TGTGCCAGCAGCCACAACCGGGACTATGGCGAGCAGTACTTC
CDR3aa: CASSHNRDYGEQYF

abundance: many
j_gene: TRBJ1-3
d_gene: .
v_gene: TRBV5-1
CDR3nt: TGCGCCAGCAGCGTGGGAAACACCATATATTTT
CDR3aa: CASSVGNTIYF

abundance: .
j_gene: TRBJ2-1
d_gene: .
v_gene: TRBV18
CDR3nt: TGTGCCAGCTGGGGCGGGGCGAAGAATGAGCAGTTCTTC
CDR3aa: CASWGGAKNEQFF

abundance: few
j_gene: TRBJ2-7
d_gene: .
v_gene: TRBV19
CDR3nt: TGTGCCAGTAGTATAGAGATTCAGACTTCCTACGAGCAGTACTTC
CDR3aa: CASSIEIQTSYEQYF

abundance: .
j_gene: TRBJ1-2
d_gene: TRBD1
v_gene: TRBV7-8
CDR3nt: TGTGCCAGCAGCCCTCACGGACAGGGCGTCTATGGCTACACCTTC
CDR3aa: CASSPHGQGVYGYTF

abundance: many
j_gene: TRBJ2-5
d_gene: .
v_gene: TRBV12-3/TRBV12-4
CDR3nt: TGTGCCAGCAGTTTCCGCCTTGGGGGGAGCCCCCAAGAGACCCAGTACTTC
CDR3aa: CASSFRLGGSPQETQYF

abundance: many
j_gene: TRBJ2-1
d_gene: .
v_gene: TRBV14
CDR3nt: TGTGCCAGCAGCGCCCGACGCGGGTTCTTAGACAATGAGCAGTTCTTC
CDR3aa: CASSARRGFLDNEQFF

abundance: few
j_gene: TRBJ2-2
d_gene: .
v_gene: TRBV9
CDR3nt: TGTGCCAGCAGCGTAGGTGTTCCCACCGGGGAGCTGTTTTTT
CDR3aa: CASSVGVPTGELFF

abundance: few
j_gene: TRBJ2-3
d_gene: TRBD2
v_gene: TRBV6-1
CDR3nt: TGTGCCAGCAAGGTCGTAGCGGGAGATGGAGATACGCAGTATTTT
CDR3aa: CASKVVAGDGDTQYF

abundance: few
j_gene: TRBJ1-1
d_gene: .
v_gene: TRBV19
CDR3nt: TGTGCCAGTAGTATTTTCATGAACACTGAAGCTTTCTTT
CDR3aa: CASSIFMNTEAFF

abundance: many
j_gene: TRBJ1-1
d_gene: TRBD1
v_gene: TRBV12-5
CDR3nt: TGTGCTAGTGGTTTGGGGACAGGGGCGAAGTCCGCTGAAGCTTTCTTT
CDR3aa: CASGLGTGAKSAEAFF

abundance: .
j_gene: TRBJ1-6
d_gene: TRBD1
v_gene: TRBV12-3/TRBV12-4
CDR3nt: TGTGCCAGCAGGGACAGGGGTATCTCCTATAATTCACCCCTCCACTTT
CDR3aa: CASRDRGISYNSPLHF

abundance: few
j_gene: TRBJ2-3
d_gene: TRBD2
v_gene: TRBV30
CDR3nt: TGTGCCTGGAGTGTCGGGGCAACTAGCGGCACAGATACGCAGTATTTT
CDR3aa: CAWSVGATSGTDTQYF

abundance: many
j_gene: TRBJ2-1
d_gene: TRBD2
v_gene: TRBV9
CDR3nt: TGTGCCAGCAGCCCACACGGGACTAGCGTCCGCCCCAATGAGCAGTTCTTC
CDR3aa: CASSPHGTSVRPNEQFF

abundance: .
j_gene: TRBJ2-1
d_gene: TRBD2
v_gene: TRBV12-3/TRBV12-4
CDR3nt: TGTGCCAGCAGTATCGGGCTAGCGGGAGGAGATGAGCAGTTCTTC
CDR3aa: CASSIGLAGGDEQFF

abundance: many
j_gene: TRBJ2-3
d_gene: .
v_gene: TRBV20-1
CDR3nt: TGCAGTGCTAATGGGGACGCTACAGATACGCAGTATTTT
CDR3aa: CSANGDATDTQYF

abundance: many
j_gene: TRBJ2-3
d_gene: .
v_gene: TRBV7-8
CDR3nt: TGTGCCAGCAGCGTTAGCGGTCTGGGAGATACGCAGTATTTT
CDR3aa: CASSVSGLGDTQYF

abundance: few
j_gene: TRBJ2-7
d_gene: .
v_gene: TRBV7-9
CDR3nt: TGTGCCAGCAGCTGTGACTTGGAAGGCTACGAGCAGTACTTC
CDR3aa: CASSCDLEGYEQYF

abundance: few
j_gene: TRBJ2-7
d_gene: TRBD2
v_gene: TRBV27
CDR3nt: TGTGCCAGCAGTCCAAGCGGGAGCCCCTACGAGCAGTACTTC
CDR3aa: CASSPSGSPYEQYF

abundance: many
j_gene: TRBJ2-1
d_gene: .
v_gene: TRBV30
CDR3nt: TGTGCCTGGAGTGTCTCTCTCCAGCGGACAACCGGTGAGCAGTTCTTC
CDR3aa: CAWSVSLQRTTGEQFF

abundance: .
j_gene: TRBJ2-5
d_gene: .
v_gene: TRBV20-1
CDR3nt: TGCAGTGCTAGAGACGGCGACATCGAGTACTTC
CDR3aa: CSARDGDIEYF

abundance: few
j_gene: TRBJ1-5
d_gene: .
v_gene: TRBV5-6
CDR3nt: TGTGCCAGCAGCCCCTCTACCAACCGCAATCAGCCCCAGCATTTT
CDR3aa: CASSPSTNRNQPQHF

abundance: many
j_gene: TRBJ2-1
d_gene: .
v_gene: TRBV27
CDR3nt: TGTGCCAGCAGTCCCCGGGGTAGTGGCGATGAGCAGTTCTTC
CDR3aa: CASSPRGSGDEQFF

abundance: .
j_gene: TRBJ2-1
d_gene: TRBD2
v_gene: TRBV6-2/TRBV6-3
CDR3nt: TGTGCCAGCACCCAGCCGCTAGCGGGAGTAAACAATGAGCAGTTCTTC
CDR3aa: CASTQPLAGVNNEQFF

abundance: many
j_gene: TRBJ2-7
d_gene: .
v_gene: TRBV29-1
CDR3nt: TGCAGCGCCAACCCCGAGCAGTACTTC
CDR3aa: CSANPEQYF

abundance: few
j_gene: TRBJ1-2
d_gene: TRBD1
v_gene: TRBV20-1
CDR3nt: TGCAGTGCTATTACCGGGACAGGTGGCTACACCTTC
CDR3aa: CSAITGTGGYTF